One sample yielded the 3 T cell receptor beta chains listed below, sequenced in a study of cytomegalovirus exposure and HLA in healthy donors. Amplification used 60 Vbeta primers and 13 Jbeta primers. Produced via immunoSEQ multiplex PCR; TCRdb's table is partial and in-frame only. The sample records approximately 150,000 clones, approximately 80% being singletons. Sequenced input: PBMCs. The origin of the receptors is a woman aged 40-49 years in good health and CMV-seropositive.

The CDR3 DNA sequence: TGTGCCACCAGCAACCGGGACAGGGATTACGAGCAGTACTTC. It specifies CATSNRDRDYEQYF. The gene calls are TRBV15 and TRBJ2-7; 9 positions agree with TRBD1. Germline-derived CDR1 and CDR2 are LNHNV and YYDKDF (reference sequence). This CDR3 spans 14 amino acids. The J segment lost 4 bases and the V segment lost 4 bases, leaving 5 bases of the junction unmatched.

This chain links TRBV9 with TRBJ2-3; a possible D gene is TRBD2 (5 bases). The CDR3 is 17 amino acids. V shed 0 bases and J shed 2 bases, with 16 bases lying between them. The germline V gene has CDR1 SGDLS and CDR2 YYNGEE. CDR3 amino acids: CASSVGSGRPHTDTQYF. CDR3 DNA sequence: TGTGCCAGCAGCGTAGGCTCGGGAAGGCCTCACACAGATACGCAGTATTTT.

The chain joins TRBV2 to TRBJ1-4; 9 bases line up with TRBD1. Losses at the gene ends were 5 bases for V and 8 bases for J; bases not matched to a gene: 9. Germline V gene data show CDR1 as SNHLY and CDR2 as FYNNEI. The CDR3 runs to 15 residues. The CDR3 loop reads CASSRGTGRDEKLFF. The CDR3 DNA sequence: TGTGCCAGCAGTAGGGGGACAGGGAGAGACGAAAAACTGTTTTTT.